The clone carrying this T cell receptor beta chain was seen a few times. Then a second PCR, running about 6 to 11 cycles, was carried out with a sample-barcoded 5' primer and a J-beta primer mix. The template-switch adaptor, which had 12 random nucleotides, put a tag on each cDNA molecule. Sequencing yielded, for each sample, at least 2.5 million paired-end reads carrying CDR3. Using its own MiXCR run on the 5' RACE reads, TCRdb lists one record per CDR3 protein. The sample includes 1.5 million or so distinct CDR3 sequences, 35% to 45% of them seen just once. Each sample had at least 6.5 million PBMCs isolated. Germline V gene lookup returns CDR1 DFQATT and CDR2 SNEGSKA (reference sequence). The CDR3 length is 13 residues. The V and J ends lost 0 bases and 5 bases, in that order; junction bases with no gene match: 3. This sample was taken from a study of blood T cells in healthy people across ages.

The chain uses TRBV20-1 and TRBJ2-5; 7 bases line up with TRBD1. What was sequenced was blood. The TCR sequence derives from a woman younger than 30 in good health. The CDR3 protein is CSARDRGWETQYF. CDR3 sequence (DNA): TGCAGTGCTAGAGACAGGGGGTGGGAGACCCAGTACTTC.